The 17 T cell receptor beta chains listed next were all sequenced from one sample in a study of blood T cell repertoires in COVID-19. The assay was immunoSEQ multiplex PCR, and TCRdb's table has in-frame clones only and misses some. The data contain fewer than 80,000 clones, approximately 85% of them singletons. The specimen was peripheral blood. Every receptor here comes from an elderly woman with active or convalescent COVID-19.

As DNA, the CDR3 is TGTGCCAGTAGTATCCCAGGGGGCAGATCACCCCTCCACTTT. Translated: CASSIPGGRSPLHF. The genes are TRBV19 and TRBJ1-6; 8 positions match TRBD1. Unmatched junction bases numbered 5, after V lost 3 bases and J lost 10 bases. CDR1 LNHDA and CDR2 SQIVND come from the germline V gene (reference sequence). This CDR3 comprises 14 residues.

The CDR3 is CASSQDWGWREPETQYF. Written as DNA, the CDR3 is TGTGCCAGCAGCCAAGATTGGGGGTGGAGGGAGCCGGAGACCCAGTACTTC. This chain connects TRBV14 to TRBJ2-5; D may be TRBD2 (6 bases). The V gene lost 0 bases and the J gene lost 5 bases, with 19 bases spanning the gap. The germline gives CDR1 SGHDN, CDR2 FVKESK. The CDR3 has 17 residues.

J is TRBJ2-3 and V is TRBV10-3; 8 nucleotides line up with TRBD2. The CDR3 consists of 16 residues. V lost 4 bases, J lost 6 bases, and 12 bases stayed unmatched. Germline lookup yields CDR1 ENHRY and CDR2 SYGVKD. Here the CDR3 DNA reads TGTGCCATCAGTGTGATTCCAGCGGGGGAGTCGGATACGCAGTATTTT. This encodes CAISVIPAGESDTQYF.

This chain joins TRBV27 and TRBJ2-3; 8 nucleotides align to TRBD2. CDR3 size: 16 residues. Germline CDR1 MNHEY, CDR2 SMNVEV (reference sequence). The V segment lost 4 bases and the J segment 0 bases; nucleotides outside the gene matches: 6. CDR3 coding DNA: TGTGCCAGCAGTTCTTATAGCGGGATTAGCACAGATACGCAGTATTTT. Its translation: CASSSYSGISTDTQYF.

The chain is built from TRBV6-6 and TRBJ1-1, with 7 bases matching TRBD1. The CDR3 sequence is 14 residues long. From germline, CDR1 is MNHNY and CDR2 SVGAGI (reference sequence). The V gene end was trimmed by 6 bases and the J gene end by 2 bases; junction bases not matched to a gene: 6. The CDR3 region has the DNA TGTGCCAGCAGGGGGACAGCCATCAACACTGAAGCTTTCTTT. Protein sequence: CASRGTAINTEAFF.

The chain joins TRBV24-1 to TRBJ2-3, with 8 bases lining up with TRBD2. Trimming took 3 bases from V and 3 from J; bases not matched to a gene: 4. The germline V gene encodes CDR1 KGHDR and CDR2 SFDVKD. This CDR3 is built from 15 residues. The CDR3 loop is CATSDPGGATDTQYF. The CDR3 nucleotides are TGTGCCACCAGTGATCCCGGGGGGGCGACAGATACGCAGTATTTT.

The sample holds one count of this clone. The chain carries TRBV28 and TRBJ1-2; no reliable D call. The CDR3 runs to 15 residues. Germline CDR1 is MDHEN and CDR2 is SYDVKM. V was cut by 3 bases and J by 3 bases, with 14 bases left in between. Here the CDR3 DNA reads TGTGCCAGCAGTTTTGGACTGACACCCGACTATGGCTACACCTTC. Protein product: CASSFGLTPDYGYTF.

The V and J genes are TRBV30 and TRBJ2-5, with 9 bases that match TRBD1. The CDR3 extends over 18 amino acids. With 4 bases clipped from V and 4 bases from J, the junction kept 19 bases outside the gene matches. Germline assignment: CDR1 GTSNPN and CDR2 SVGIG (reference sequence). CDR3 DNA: TGTGCCTGGACCCTCCACTCCGGGACAGGGAACGTCCGAGAGACCCAGTACTTC. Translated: CAWTLHSGTGNVRETQYF.

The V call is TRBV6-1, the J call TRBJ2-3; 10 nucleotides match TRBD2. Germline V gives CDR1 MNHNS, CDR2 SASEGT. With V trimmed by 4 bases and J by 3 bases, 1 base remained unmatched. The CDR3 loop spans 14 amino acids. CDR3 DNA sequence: TGTGCCAGCAGTGTAGCGGGAGGAACAGATACGCAGTATTTT. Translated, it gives CASSVAGGTDTQYF.

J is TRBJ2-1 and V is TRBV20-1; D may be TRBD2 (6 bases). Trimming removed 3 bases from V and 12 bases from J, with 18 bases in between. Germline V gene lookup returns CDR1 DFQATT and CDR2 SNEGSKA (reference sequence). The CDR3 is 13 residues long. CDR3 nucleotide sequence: TGCAGTGCTAGTGTGTCGGGAGTGTCGGGGCAGTTCTTC. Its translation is CSASVSGVSGQFF.

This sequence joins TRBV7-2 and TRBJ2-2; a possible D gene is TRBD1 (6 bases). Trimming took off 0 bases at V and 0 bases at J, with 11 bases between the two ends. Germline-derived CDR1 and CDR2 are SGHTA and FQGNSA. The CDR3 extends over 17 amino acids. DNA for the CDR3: TGTGCCAGCAGCTTAGCGCTCACAGGGACGAACACCGGGGAGCTGTTTTTT. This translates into CASSLALTGTNTGELFF.

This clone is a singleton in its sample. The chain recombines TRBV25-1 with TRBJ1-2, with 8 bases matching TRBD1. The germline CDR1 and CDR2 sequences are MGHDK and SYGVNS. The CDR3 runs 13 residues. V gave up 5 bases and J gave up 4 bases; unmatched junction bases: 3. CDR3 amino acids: CASSLGTGYGYTF. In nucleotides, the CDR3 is TGTGCCAGCAGTCTAGGGACAGGCTATGGCTACACCTTC.

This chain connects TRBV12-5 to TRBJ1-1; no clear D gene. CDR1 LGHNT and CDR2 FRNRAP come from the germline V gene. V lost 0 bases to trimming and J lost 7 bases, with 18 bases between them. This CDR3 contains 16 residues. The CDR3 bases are TGTGCTAGTGGTTTGGTACTCGGTCGTAGCCCGGATGAAGCTTTCTTT. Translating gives CASGLVLGRSPDEAFF.

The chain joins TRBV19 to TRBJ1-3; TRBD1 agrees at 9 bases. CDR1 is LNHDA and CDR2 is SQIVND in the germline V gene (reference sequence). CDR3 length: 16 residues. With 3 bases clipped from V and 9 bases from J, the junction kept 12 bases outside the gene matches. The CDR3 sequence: CASSMLGQGIVGTIYF. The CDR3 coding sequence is TGTGCCAGTAGTATGCTTGGACAGGGGATCGTCGGCACCATATATTTT.

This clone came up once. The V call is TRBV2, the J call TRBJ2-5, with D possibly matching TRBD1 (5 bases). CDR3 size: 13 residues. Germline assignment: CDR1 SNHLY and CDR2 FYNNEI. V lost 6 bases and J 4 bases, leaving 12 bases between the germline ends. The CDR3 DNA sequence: TGTGCCAGCAGACTGGGCAGGGTAGAGACCCAGTACTTC. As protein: CASRLGRVETQYF.

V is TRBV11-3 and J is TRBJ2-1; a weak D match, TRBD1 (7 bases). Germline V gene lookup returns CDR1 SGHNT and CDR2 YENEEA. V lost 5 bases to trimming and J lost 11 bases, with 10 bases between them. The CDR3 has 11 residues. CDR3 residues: CASSQGGQQFF. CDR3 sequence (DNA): TGTGCCAGCAGCCAGGGGGGCCAGCAGTTCTTC.

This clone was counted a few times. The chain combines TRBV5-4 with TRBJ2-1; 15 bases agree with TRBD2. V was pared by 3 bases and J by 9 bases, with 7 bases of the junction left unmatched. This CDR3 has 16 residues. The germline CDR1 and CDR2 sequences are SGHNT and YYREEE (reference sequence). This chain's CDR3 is CASSSGLAGGLREQFF. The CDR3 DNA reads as TGTGCCAGCAGCTCCGGACTAGCGGGAGGGCTTCGTGAGCAGTTCTTC.